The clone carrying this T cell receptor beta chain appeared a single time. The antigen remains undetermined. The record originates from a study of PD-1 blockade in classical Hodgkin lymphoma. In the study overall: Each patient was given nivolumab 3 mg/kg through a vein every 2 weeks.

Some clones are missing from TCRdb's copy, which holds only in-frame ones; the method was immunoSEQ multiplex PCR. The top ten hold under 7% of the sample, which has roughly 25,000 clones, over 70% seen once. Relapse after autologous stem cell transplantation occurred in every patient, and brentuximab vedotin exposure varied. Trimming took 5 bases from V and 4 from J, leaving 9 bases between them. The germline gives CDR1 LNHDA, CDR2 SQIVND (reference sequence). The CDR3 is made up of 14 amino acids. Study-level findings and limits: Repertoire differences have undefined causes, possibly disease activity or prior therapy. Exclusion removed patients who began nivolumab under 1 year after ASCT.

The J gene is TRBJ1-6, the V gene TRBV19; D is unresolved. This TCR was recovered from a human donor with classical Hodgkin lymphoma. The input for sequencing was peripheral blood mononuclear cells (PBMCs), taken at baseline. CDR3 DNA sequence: TGTGCCAGTAGTCACGGGGTTTATAATTCACCCCTCCACTTT. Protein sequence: CASSHGVYNSPLHF. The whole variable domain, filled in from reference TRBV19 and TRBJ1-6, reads DGGITQSPKYLFRKEGQNVTLSCEQNLNHDAMYWYRQDPGQGLRLIYYSQIVNDFQKGDIAEGYSVSREKKESFPLTVTSAQKNPTAFYLCASSHGVYNSPLHFGNGTRLTVT.